There are a few counts of the clone carrying this TCR beta chain. Assay used: immunoSEQ multiplex PCR; TCRdb lists only in-frame clones, some missing. The data contain fewer than 350,000 clones, approximately 90% of them singletons. The data were taken from a study of blood T cell repertoires in COVID-19. This CDR3 region has 14 residues. Trimming took off 6 bases at V and 3 bases at J, with 15 bases between the two ends. Germline CDR1 and CDR2: LGHDT and YNNKEL (reference sequence). The receptor was isolated from a middle-aged woman who had recovered from COVID-19. The sample was PBMCs or T cells enriched from blood (not recorded which). The chain recombines TRBV3-1 (or the pseudogene TRBV3-2) with TRBJ2-7; a possible D gene is TRBD1 (5 bases). As DNA, the CDR3 is TGTGCCAGCAGTACCGGGCCCGGACACTACGAGCAGTACTTC. Protein product: CASSTGPGHYEQYF.